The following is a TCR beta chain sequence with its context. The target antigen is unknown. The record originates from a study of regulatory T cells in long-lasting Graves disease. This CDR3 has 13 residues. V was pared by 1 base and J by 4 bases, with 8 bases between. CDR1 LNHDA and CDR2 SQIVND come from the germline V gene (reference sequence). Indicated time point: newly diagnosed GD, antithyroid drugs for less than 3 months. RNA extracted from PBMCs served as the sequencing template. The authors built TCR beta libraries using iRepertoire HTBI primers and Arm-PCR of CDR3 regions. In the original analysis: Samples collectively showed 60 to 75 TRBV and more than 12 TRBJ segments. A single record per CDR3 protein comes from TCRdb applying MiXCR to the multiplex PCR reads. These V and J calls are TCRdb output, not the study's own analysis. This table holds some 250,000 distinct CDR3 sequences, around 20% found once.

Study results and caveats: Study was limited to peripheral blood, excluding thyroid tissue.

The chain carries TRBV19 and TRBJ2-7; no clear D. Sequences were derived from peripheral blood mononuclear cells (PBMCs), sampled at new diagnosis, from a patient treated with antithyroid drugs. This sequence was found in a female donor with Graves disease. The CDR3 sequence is CASSIGHRYEQYF. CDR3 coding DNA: TGTGCCAGTAGTATAGGGCACCGATACGAGCAGTACTTC.